The sequence of this T cell receptor beta chain was determined in a study of CXCR3-negative and CXCR3-positive naive CD8 T cells. Study conclusions and caveats: Greater hydrophobicity was found in TRB CDR3s of CXCR3-positive naive cells than of CXCR3-negative naive cells. Whereas memory cells differed, naive CXCR3-negative and CXCR3-positive cells shared similar TRBV-TRBJ usage. The level of CXCR3 expression partially decreased after cryopreservation; the majority of assays used fresh PBMCs.

Naive CD8+ T cells displayed a CD45RO-CCR7+CD27+CD95- phenotype. Notes on this clonotype: Its antigen is not known.

The authors made the TRB cDNA libraries by 5' RACE using UMI labels. TCRdb re-called the 5' RACE reads and shows each CDR3 protein once, DNA omitted. The sample has approximately 100,000 distinct CDR3 sequences, and its top ten clones hold about 0.35%. The length of the CDR3 is 12 residues. Germline V gives CDR1 SQVTM, CDR2 ANQGSEA. Sequenced input: naive CXCR3+ CD8+ T cells from blood. Subset: CD45RO-CCR7+CD27+CD95- naive CD8+ T cells expressing CXCR3 (TNR3+). The origin of this receptor is a human donor in good health. Some clones in this sample may be carry-over from other donors' samples. V and J are TRBV29-1 and TRBJ1-1; TCRdb calls TRBD1, which cannot be checked without DNA. CDR3 protein: CSGRGGNTEAFF.